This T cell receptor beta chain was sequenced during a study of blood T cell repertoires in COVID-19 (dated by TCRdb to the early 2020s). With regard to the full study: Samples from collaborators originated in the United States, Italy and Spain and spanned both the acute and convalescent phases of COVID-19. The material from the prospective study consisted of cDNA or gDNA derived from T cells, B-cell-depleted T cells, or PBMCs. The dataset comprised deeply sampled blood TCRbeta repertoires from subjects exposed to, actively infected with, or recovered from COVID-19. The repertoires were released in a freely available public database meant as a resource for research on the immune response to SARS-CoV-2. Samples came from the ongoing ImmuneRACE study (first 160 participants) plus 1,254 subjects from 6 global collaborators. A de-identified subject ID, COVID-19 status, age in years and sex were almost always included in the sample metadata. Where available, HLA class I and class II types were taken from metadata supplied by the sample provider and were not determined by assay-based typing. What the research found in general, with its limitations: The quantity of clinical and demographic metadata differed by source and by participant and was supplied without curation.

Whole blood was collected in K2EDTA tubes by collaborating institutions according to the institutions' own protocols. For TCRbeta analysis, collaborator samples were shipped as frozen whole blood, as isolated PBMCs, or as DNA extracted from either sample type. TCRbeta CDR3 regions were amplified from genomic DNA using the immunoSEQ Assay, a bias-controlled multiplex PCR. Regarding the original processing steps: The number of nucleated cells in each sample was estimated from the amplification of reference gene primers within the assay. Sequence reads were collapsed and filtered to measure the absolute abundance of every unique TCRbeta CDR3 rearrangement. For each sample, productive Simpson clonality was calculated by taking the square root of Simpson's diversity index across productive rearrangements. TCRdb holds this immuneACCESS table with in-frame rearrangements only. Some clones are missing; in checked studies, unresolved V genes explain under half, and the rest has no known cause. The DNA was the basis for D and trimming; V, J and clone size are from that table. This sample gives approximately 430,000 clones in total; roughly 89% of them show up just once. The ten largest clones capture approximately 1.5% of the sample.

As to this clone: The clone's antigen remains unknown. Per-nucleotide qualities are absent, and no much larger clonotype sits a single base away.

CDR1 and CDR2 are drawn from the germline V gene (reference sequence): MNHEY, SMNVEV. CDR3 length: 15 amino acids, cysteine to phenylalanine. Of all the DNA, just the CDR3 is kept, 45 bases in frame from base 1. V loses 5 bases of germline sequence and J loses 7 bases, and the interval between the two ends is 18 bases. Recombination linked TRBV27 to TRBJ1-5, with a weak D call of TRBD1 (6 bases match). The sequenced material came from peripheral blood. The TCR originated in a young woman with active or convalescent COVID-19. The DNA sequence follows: TGTGCCAGCAGTCGATCCGGGGGGCCGGGACAGCCCCAGCATTTT. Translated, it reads CASSRSGGPGQPQHF.